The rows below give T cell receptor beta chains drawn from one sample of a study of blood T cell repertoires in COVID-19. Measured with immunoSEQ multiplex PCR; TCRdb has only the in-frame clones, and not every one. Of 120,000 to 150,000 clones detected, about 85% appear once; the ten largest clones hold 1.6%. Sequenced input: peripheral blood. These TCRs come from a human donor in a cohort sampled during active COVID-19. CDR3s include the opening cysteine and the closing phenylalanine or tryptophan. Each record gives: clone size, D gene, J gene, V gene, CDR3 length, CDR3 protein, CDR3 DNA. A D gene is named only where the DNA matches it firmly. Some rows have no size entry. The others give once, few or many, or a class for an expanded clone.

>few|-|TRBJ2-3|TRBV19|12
CASSTHTDTQYF
TGTGCCAGTAGTACCCACACAGATACGCAGTATTTT
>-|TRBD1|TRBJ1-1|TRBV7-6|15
CASSLAGGRNTEAFF
TGTGCCAGCAGCCTAGCAGGGGGCAGGAACACTGAAGCTTTCTTT
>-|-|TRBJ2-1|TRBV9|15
CASSVSLVGYNEQFF
TGTGCCAGCAGCGTCAGTCTAGTTGGGTACAATGAGCAGTTCTTC
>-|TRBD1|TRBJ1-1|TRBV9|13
CASSRDRGTEAFF
TGTGCCAGCAGCAGGGACAGGGGCACTGAAGCTTTCTTT
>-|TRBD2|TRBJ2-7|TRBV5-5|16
CASSPRTSGVSYEQYF
TGTGCCAGCAGCCCCAGGACTAGCGGGGTCTCCTACGAGCAGTACTTC
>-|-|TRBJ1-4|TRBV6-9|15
CASSPGAGQNEKLFF
TGTGCCAGCAGCCCAGGGGCAGGTCAGAATGAAAAACTGTTTTTT
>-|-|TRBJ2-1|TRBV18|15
CASSPFDLPLNEQFF
TGTGCCAGCTCACCTTTTGACTTACCCCTAAATGAGCAGTTCTTC
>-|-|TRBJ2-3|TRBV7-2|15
CASSTAGFFADTQYF
TGTGCCAGCAGCACCGCAGGGTTTTTCGCAGATACGCAGTATTTT
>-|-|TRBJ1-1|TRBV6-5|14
CASRRDSSSTEAFF
TGTGCCAGCAGGAGAGACAGTTCGAGCACTGAAGCTTTCTTT
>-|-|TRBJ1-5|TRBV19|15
CASSIGAGKDQPQHF
TGTGCCAGTAGTATTGGGGCAGGGAAAGATCAGCCCCAGCATTTT
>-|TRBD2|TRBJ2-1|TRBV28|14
CASSGVLAGDEQFF
TGTGCCAGCAGCGGGGTCCTAGCGGGCGATGAGCAGTTCTTC
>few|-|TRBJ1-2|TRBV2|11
CASSHRDGYTF
TGTGCCAGCAGTCACAGGGATGGCTACACCTTC
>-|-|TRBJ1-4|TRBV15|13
CATRWGASEKLFF
TGTGCCACCAGATGGGGCGCGAGTGAAAAACTGTTTTTT